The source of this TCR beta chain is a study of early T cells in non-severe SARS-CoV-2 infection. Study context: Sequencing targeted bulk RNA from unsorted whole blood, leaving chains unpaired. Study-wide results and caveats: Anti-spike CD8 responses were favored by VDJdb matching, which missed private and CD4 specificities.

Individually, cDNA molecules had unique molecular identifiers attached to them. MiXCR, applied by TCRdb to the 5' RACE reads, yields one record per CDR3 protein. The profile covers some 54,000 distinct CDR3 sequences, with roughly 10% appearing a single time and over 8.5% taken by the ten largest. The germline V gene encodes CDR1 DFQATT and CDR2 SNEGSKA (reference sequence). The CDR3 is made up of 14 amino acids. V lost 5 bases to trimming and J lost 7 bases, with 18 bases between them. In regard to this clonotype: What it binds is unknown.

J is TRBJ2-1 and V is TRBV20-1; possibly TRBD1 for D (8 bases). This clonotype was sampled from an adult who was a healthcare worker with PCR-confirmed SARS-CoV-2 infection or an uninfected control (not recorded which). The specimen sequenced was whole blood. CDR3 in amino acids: CSAGGGTGVNEQFF. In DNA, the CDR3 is TGCAGTGCTGGGGGAGGGACAGGTGTTAATGAGCAGTTCTTC.